This is a list of T cell receptor beta chains from one sample in a study of shared clonotypes between healthy human individuals. Clones were read by immunoSEQ multiplex PCR, and TCRdb kept only the in-frame ones, dropping some. The sample has 550,000 to 600,000 clones, more than 95% seen once. Sample: naive CD8+ T cells sorted from blood. All receptors derive from a man aged 25 to 40 in good health. Both conserved end residues are part of each CDR3. D genes are given only for firm matches. The size entry is marked missing in some rows and otherwise reads once, few, many or a size class.

v_gene: TRBV29-1; abundance: NA; d_gene: TRBD1; j_gene: TRBJ2-7; CDR3aa: CSVIPGTGYEQYF; CDR3nt: TGCAGCGTCATCCCCGGGACAGGCTACGAGCAGTACTTC
v_gene: TRBV6-6; abundance: NA; d_gene: NA; j_gene: TRBJ2-3; CDR3aa: CASSNRDKSTDTQYF; CDR3nt: TGTGCCAGCAGTAACCGGGACAAGAGCACAGATACGCAGTATTTT
v_gene: TRBV4-1; abundance: NA; d_gene: NA; j_gene: TRBJ1-1; CDR3aa: CASSQVSGRNTEAFF; CDR3nt: TGCGCCAGCAGCCAAGTTTCGGGGCGGAACACTGAAGCTTTCTTT
v_gene: TRBV5-1; abundance: NA; d_gene: NA; j_gene: TRBJ1-1; CDR3aa: CASSPDGLTAFF; CDR3nt: TGCGCCAGCAGCCCGGACGGCCTGACTGCTTTCTTT
v_gene: TRBV10-3; abundance: NA; d_gene: NA; j_gene: TRBJ2-5; CDR3aa: CAISERGYGETQYF; CDR3nt: TGTGCCATCAGTGAAAGGGGGTACGGGGAGACCCAGTACTTC
v_gene: TRBV11-3; abundance: NA; d_gene: NA; j_gene: TRBJ2-7; CDR3aa: CASSLGRGASYEQYF; CDR3nt: TGTGCCAGCAGCTTAGGTCGGGGCGCCTCCTACGAGCAGTACTTC
v_gene: TRBV27; abundance: NA; d_gene: NA; j_gene: TRBJ1-5; CDR3aa: CASSEGYSNQPQHF; CDR3nt: TGTGCCAGCAGTGAGGGTTACAGCAATCAGCCCCAGCATTTT
v_gene: TRBV2; abundance: NA; d_gene: NA; j_gene: TRBJ2-1; CDR3aa: CASLGVYVNEQFF; CDR3nt: TGTGCCAGCCTAGGGGTTTATGTTAATGAGCAGTTCTTC
v_gene: TRBV5-1; abundance: NA; d_gene: TRBD1; j_gene: TRBJ2-7; CDR3aa: CASSLTSGQRYEQYF; CDR3nt: TGCGCCAGCAGCTTGACCTCGGGACAGAGATACGAGCAGTACTTC
v_gene: TRBV27; abundance: NA; d_gene: NA; j_gene: TRBJ2-5; CDR3aa: CASSSLGTLGQETQYF; CDR3nt: TGTGCCAGCAGTTCCCTCGGGACTTTGGGGCAAGAGACCCAGTACTTC
v_gene: TRBV19; abundance: few; d_gene: NA; j_gene: TRBJ1-2; CDR3aa: CASSPRTQSYGYTF; CDR3nt: TGTGCCAGTAGCCCCCGAACTCAGAGCTATGGCTACACCTTC
v_gene: TRBV9; abundance: NA; d_gene: NA; j_gene: TRBJ2-1; CDR3aa: CASSIRTIEPDNEQFF; CDR3nt: TGTGCCAGCAGCATAAGGACTATCGAGCCAGACAATGAGCAGTTCTTC
v_gene: TRBV5-4; abundance: NA; d_gene: TRBD2; j_gene: TRBJ2-7; CDR3aa: CASSQRTGGYYEQYF; CDR3nt: TGTGCCAGCAGCCAACGAACGGGAGGCTACTACGAGCAGTACTTC
v_gene: TRBV18; abundance: once; d_gene: NA; j_gene: TRBJ1-2; CDR3aa: CASSPQGNYGYTF; CDR3nt: TGTGCCAGCTCACCACAGGGGAACTATGGCTACACCTTC